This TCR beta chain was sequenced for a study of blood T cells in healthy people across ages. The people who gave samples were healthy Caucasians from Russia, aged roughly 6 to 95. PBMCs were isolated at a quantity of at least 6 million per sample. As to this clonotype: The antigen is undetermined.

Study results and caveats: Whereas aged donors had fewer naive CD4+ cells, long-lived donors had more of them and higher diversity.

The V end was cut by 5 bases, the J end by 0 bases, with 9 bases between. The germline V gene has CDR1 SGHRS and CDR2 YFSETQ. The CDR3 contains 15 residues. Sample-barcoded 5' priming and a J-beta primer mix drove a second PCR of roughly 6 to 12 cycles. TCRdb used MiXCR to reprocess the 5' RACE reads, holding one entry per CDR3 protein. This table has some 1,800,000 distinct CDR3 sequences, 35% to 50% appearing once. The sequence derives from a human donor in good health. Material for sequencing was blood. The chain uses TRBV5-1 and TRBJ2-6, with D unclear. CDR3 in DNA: TGCGCCAGCAGAGTGGAGCACTCTGGGGCCAACGTCCTGACTTTC. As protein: CASRVEHSGANVLTF.